The entry below gives a single TCR beta chain sequence along with its context. The data were produced by immunoSEQ multiplex PCR, yet TCRdb's version contains in-frame clones alone and is incomplete. The sample records 110,000 or so clones, roughly 85% being singletons. The sample belongs to a study of T cell responses to AZD1222 COVID-19 vaccine. The CDR3 covers 18 residues. V usage is TRBV21-1 and J usage is TRBJ2-7; TRBD2 is the table's D call and was not checked against the DNA. TRBV21-1 represents a pseudogene. Material: peripheral blood, obtained on day 0 of AZD1222 vaccination. This sequence originates from an adult in good health. In DNA, the CDR3 is TGTGCCAGCAGCAAAAAGGACCCGGGACTAGATTTTCTCCACGAGCAGTACTTC. Translating gives CASSKKDPGLDFLHEQYF.